Below, 21 T cell receptor beta chains from the same sample are listed, as sequenced in a study of T-cell memory formation after mild COVID-19. MiXCR, run by TCRdb on the 5' RACE reads, gives a single entry per CDR3 protein. The sample records 400,000 to 500,000 distinct CDR3 sequences, 20% to 25% being singletons. Sequenced material: PBMCs or a T cell subset sorted from them (not recorded which). Receptor source: an adult woman who had mild COVID-19 (a few samples of this study predate the infection). Cell type and time point are not known.

The V and J genes are TRBV3-1 and TRBJ2-1, with 7 positions matching TRBD1. The germline V gene encodes CDR1 LGHDT and CDR2 YNNKEL (reference sequence). The CDR3 totals 13 residues. With 1 base clipped from V and 12 bases from J, the junction kept 6 bases outside the gene matches. CDR3 bases: TGTGCCAGCAGCCAAGCCCCGTCAGGGGGGCAGTTCTTC. This translates into CASSQAPSGGQFF.

The rearrangement uses TRBV10-3 and TRBJ2-7, with 7 bases lining up with TRBD2. V gave up 1 base and J gave up 5 bases; unmatched junction bases: 17. The germline V gene encodes CDR1 ENHRY and CDR2 SYGVKD. The CDR3 sequence is 18 residues long. The CDR3 loop reads CAISELEFIAREGDEQYF. The CDR3 nucleotides read TGTGCCATCAGTGAGTTAGAATTTATAGCCAGGGAGGGTGACGAGCAGTACTTC.

The V call is TRBV3-1, the J call TRBJ1-4; TRBD1 is a possible D gene (6 bases). CDR1 LGHDT and CDR2 YNNKEL come from the germline V gene (reference sequence). Trimming left V 2 bases short and J 0 bases short, with 13 bases between. The CDR3 extends over 17 amino acids. In DNA, the CDR3 is TGTGCCAGCAGCCAACGGGGGGGCCCCTCAACTAATGAAAAACTGTTTTTT. Translation: CASSQRGGPSTNEKLFF.

The chain combines TRBV7-9 with TRBJ2-5; TRBD2 matches at 14 bases. V shed 5 bases and J 5 bases; nucleotides not matched to a gene: 13. The CDR3 is 18 residues long. The V gene's germline CDR1 is SEHNR and CDR2 FQNEAQ (reference sequence). CDR3 protein: CASSAPLGLAGVGETQYF. CDR3 bases: TGTGCCAGCAGCGCACCCCTGGGACTAGCGGGAGTGGGGGAGACCCAGTACTTC.

This chain joins TRBV12-3 or TRBV12-4 and TRBJ2-3, with D perhaps TRBD2 (6 bases). Trimming pared 3 bases from V and 4 bases from J, leaving 11 bases between. This CDR3 contains 14 residues. CDR3 sequence reads: CASSFSAGSDTQYF. The CDR3 nucleotides are TGTGCCAGCAGTTTCTCGGCGGGATCAGATACGCAGTATTTT.

This clonotype was detected a few times. The genes are TRBV7-3 and TRBJ2-5, with 9 bases lining up with TRBD1. CDR1 is SGHTA and CDR2 is FQGTGA in the germline V gene. This CDR3 spans 15 amino acids. Trimming removed 5 bases from V and 2 bases from J; junction bases left unmatched: 6. DNA of the CDR3: TGTGCCAGCAGCCTAAAGGGGACAGGGCAAGAGACCCAGTACTTC. As protein: CASSLKGTGQETQYF.

This clonotype turned up a few times. V usage is TRBV12-3 or TRBV12-4 and J usage is TRBJ1-2; D unclear. Between the trimmed V and J ends, which lost 3 bases and 5 bases, there was a span of 13 bases. This CDR3 has 14 residues. The CDR3 reads CASSFPGANYGYTF. CDR3 bases: TGTGCCAGCAGTTTTCCGGGAGCCAATTATGGCTACACCTTC.

The chain recombines TRBV2 with TRBJ1-1; no clear D. V dropped 5 bases and J dropped 4 bases, with 5 bases sitting between them. The CDR3 contains 11 residues. Germline lookup yields CDR1 SNHLY and CDR2 FYNNEI. CDR3 protein: CASSYFTEAFF. The CDR3 DNA reads TGTGCCAGCAGTTACTTCACTGAAGCTTTCTTT. Filled out from reference TRBV2 and TRBJ1-1, the complete variable domain reads EPEVTQTPSHQVTQMGQEVILRCVPISNHLYFYWYRQILGQKVEFLVSFYNNEISEKSEIFDDQFSVERPDGSNFTLKIRSTKLEDSAMYFCASSYFTEAFFGQGTRLTVV.

This clonotype was seen repeatedly, ten times or more. This sequence joins TRBV5-1 and TRBJ2-5; the match to TRBD1 covers 7 bases. CDR1 and CDR2 from the germline V gene are SGHRS and YFSETQ. Trimming took 4 bases from V and 3 from J; bases not matched to a gene: 9. The CDR3 consists of 15 residues. The CDR3 DNA reads TGCGCCAGCAGCCTTACTTCAGGGGGTGAAGAGACCCAGTACTTC. Translated: CASSLTSGGEETQYF.

This clonotype was found many times. This rearrangement joins TRBV7-2 to TRBJ1-2; tentative D call: TRBD1 (5 bases). With 1 base removed from V and 5 bases from J, the gap between germline ends came to 11 bases. CDR3 length: 14 amino acids. Germline CDR1 SGHTA, CDR2 FQGNSA. The CDR3 region has the DNA TGTGCCAGCAGCTTAGTCCAGGGAACATATGGCTACACCTTC. This encodes CASSLVQGTYGYTF.

This clonotype was seen only a few times. The chain links TRBV9 to TRBJ2-7, with 8 positions matching TRBD1. The J segment lost 7 bases and the V segment lost 4 bases, leaving 10 bases of the junction unmatched. Germline CDR1 reads SGDLS; CDR2 reads YYNGEE. This CDR3 contains 14 residues. CDR3 protein: CASSPRTGIKEQYF. CDR3 DNA sequence: TGTGCCAGCAGCCCCCGGACAGGGATCAAGGAGCAGTACTTC.

This clonotype was observed a few times. This sequence joins TRBV15 and TRBJ2-7; D is perhaps TRBD1 (6 bases). Germline loops: CDR1 LNHNV, CDR2 YYDKDF (reference sequence). The V end was cut by 1 base, the J end by 0 bases, with 16 bases between. CDR3 length equals 17 residues. The CDR3, as DNA: TGTGCCACCAGCAGAGCAAAGACAGGTGGGAGCTCCTACGAGCAGTACTTC. As protein: CATSRAKTGGSSYEQYF. The entire variable domain, with the rest obtained from reference TRBV15 and TRBJ2-7, is as follows: DAMVIQNPRYQVTQFGKPVTLSCSQTLNHNVMYWYQQKSSQAPKLLFHYYDKDFNNEADTPDNFQSRRPNTSFCFLDIRSPGLGDTAMYLCATSRAKTGGSSYEQYFGPGTRLTVT.

This chain joins TRBV7-9 and TRBJ2-1; 8 bases map to TRBD2. V shed 0 bases, J shed 6 bases, and the junction held 7 bases outside the gene matches. This CDR3 has 16 amino acids. Looked up from germline, CDR1 is SEHNR and CDR2 is FQNEAQ (reference sequence). The CDR3 bases are TGTGCCAGCAGCTTAGCCACGGGAGGGAGGGCCAATGAGCAGTTCTTC. Its translation is CASSLATGGRANEQFF.

This clonotype was detected only a few times. This chain joins TRBV4-2 and TRBJ1-1; D call uncertain. Germline V gives CDR1 LGHNA, CDR2 YNFKEQ. The CDR3 spans 15 residues. The V and J ends lost 0 bases and 1 base respectively, with 9 bases between them. The CDR3 spells CASSQEMQENTEAFF. CDR3 nucleotides: TGTGCCAGCAGCCAAGAAATGCAGGAGAACACTGAAGCTTTCTTT.

This clonotype was observed a few times. The chain couples TRBV12-3 or TRBV12-4 to TRBJ1-1; D is unclear. The CDR3 covers 14 residues. V was cut by 3 bases and J by 0 bases, with 8 bases left in between. CDR3 loop: CASSLWGVNTEAFF. CDR3 sequence (DNA): TGTGCCAGCAGTTTGTGGGGTGTGAACACTGAAGCTTTCTTT.

CDR3: CASSFRVAGAGTGELFF. For the CDR3, the DNA is TGTGCCAGCAGTTTTAGGGTAGCGGGAGCAGGCACCGGGGAGCTGTTTTTT. The chain is built from TRBV12-3 or TRBV12-4 and TRBJ2-2; 9 nucleotides line up with TRBD2. J gave up 4 bases and V 3 bases, and 9 bases lay outside the gene matches. The CDR3 has 17 amino acids.

V usage is TRBV11-3 and J usage is TRBJ2-7; TRBD2 agrees at 9 bases. The V gene's germline CDR1 is SGHNT and CDR2 YENEEA. The CDR3 is 13 amino acids. V was clipped by 7 bases and J by 0 bases; unmatched bases: 1. The CDR3 region is CASTAGGSYEQYF. The CDR3 region has the DNA TGTGCCAGCACAGCGGGAGGCTCCTACGAGCAGTACTTC.

V gene TRBV12-3 or TRBV12-4 combines with J gene TRBJ2-5; D remains unclear. This CDR3 contains 13 residues. Trimming stripped 8 bases from V and 8 bases from J, with 18 bases between. The CDR3 nucleotides are TGTGCCAGCGGAACTGACACCTCGGGTACCCAGTACTTC. Its translation is CASGTDTSGTQYF.

This chain links TRBV20-1 with TRBJ1-1; D not resolved. Trimming removed 3 bases at V and 2 bases at J, with 13 bases between. Germline-derived CDR1 and CDR2 are DFQATT and SNEGSKA (reference sequence). The CDR3 totals 14 residues. The CDR3 reads CSARGGWGNTEAFF. The CDR3 nucleotides are TGCAGTGCTAGGGGTGGCTGGGGTAACACTGAAGCTTTCTTT.

The V call is TRBV15, the J call TRBJ1-1; tentatively, D is TRBD1 (5 bases). This CDR3 comprises 16 residues. V was cut by 1 base and J by 1 base, with 13 bases left in between. Germline assignment: CDR1 LNHNV and CDR2 YYDKDF (reference sequence). The DNA of the CDR3 is TGTGCCACCAGCAGAGGACAGCTCGGGAAGAACACTGAAGCTTTCTTT. It translates to CATSRGQLGKNTEAFF.

This clonotype was counted a few times. The chain carries TRBV6-2 or TRBV6-3 and TRBJ2-7; TRBD1 aligns across 12 bases. The germline V gene has CDR1 MNHEY and CDR2 SVGEGT. This CDR3 contains 16 residues. The V segment lost 0 bases and the J segment 5 bases; nucleotides outside the gene matches: 5. For the CDR3, the DNA is TGTGCCAGCAGTTACTCACCGGGACAGGGGGCCGACGAGCAGTACTTC. This codes for CASSYSPGQGADEQYF.